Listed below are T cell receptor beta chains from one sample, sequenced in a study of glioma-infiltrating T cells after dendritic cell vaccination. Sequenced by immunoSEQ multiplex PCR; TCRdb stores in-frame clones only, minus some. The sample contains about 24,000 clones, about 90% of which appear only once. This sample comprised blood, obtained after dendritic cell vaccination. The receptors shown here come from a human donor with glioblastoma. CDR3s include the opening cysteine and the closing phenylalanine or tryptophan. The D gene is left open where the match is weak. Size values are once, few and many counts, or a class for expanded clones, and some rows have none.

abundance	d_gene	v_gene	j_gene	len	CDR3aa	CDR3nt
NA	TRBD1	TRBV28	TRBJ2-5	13	CASRQGSTKTQYF	TGTGCCAGCAGACAGGGGTCTACGAAGACCCAGTACTTC
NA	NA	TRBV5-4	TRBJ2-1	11	CASSLHGEQFF	TGTGCCAGCAGCTTGCACGGGGAGCAGTTCTTC
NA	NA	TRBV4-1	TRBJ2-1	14	CASSQDSRLGEQFF	TGCGCCAGCAGCCAAGATTCGAGGTTGGGTGAGCAGTTCTTC
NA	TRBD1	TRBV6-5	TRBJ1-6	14	CASRIGTANSPLHF	TGTGCCAGCAGGATTGGGACAGCTAATTCACCCCTCCACTTT
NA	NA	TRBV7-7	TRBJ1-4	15	CASSRNRGLNEKLFF	TGTGCTAGCAGCCGGAATAGGGGCCTTAATGAAAAACTGTTTTTT
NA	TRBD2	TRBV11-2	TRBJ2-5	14	CASSLTSLQETQYF	TGTGCCAGCAGCTTGACTAGCTTACAAGAGACCCAGTACTTC
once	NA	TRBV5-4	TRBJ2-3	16	CASSPGGTAYTDTQYF	TGTGCCAGCAGCCCAGGCGGGACGGCATACACAGATACGCAGTATTTT
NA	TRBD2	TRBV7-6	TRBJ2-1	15	CASSPLAGGHNEQFF	TGTGCCAGCAGCCCCCTAGCGGGGGGGCATAATGAGCAGTTCTTC
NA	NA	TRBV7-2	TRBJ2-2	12	CASSLIIGELFF	TGTGCCAGCAGCTTAATTATCGGGGAGCTGTTTTTT
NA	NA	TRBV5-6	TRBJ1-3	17	CASSRWGTGSRFNTIYF	TGTGCCAGCAGCCGTTGGGGTACAGGGAGTAGGTTTAACACCATATATTTT
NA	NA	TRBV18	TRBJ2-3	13	CASSPTGTDTQYF	TGTGCCAGCTCACCAACAGGAACAGATACGCAGTATTTT
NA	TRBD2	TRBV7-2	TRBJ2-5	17	CASSLGNRDVLRGAQYF	TGTGCCAGCAGCTTAGGAAATCGGGACGTTCTACGGGGGGCCCAGTACTTC
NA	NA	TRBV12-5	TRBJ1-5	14	CASGLGGANQPQHF	TGTGCTAGTGGGCTGGGTGGAGCCAATCAGCCCCAGCATTTT
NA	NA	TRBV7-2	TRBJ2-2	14	CASSLRGYGGELFF	TGTGCCAGCAGCTTACGGGGTTATGGCGGGGAGCTGTTTTTT
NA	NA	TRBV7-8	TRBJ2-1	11	CASSSGGSGFF	TGTGCCAGCAGCTCAGGAGGTAGCGGGTTCTTC
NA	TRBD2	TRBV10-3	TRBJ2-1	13	CAISEYTAGIAFF	TGTGCCATCAGTGAGTACACAGCGGGGATCGCGTTCTTC
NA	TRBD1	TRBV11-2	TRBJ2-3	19	CASSRGQVYVHPDTDTQYF	TGTGCCAGCAGCCGAGGACAGGTTTACGTTCACCCGGACACAGATACGCAGTATTTT
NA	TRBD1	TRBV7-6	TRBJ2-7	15	CASSAGQGINYEQYF	TGTGCCAGCAGCGCGGGACAGGGAATAAACTACGAGCAGTACTTC
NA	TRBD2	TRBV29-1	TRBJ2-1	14	CSSYGGMKYNEQFF	TGCAGCTCCTACGGGGGGATGAAGTACAATGAGCAGTTCTTC
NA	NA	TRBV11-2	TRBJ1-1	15	CASSFAGTANTEAFF	TGTGCCAGCAGCTTCGCCGGGACTGCGAACACTGAAGCTTTCTTT
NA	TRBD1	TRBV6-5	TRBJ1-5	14	CASRQQGAEGPQHF	TGTGCCAGCAGACAACAGGGGGCTGAGGGGCCCCAGCATTTT
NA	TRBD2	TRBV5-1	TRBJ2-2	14	CASNGGSHTGELFF	TGCGCCAGCAACGGGGGGTCGCACACCGGGGAGCTGTTTTTT
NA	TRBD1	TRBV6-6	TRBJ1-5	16	CASRHTGGDSNQPQHF	TGTGCCAGCAGACATACAGGGGGCGATAGCAATCAGCCCCAGCATTTT
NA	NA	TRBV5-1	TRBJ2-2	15	CASSFGSLNTGELFF	TGCGCCAGCAGCTTCGGGTCTTTGAACACCGGGGAGCTGTTTTTT
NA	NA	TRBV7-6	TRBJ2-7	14	CASSLTSGVYEQYF	TGTGCCAGCAGCTTAACGTCAGGGGTCTACGAGCAGTACTTC
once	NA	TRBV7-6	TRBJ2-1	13	CASSLVLPRGQFF	TGTGCCAGCAGCTTAGTACTCCCTAGAGGGCAGTTCTTC
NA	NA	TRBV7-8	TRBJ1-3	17	CASSLPLRLNSGNTIYF	TGTGCCAGCAGCTTGCCCCTTCGACTGAACTCTGGAAACACCATATATTTT
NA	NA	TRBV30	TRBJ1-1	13	CAWSVLPAGEAFF	TGTGCCTGGAGTGTACTGCCGGCGGGTGAAGCTTTCTTT
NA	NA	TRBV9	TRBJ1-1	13	CASSAGGNTEAFF	TGTGCCAGCAGCGCGGGAGGGAACACTGAAGCTTTCTTT